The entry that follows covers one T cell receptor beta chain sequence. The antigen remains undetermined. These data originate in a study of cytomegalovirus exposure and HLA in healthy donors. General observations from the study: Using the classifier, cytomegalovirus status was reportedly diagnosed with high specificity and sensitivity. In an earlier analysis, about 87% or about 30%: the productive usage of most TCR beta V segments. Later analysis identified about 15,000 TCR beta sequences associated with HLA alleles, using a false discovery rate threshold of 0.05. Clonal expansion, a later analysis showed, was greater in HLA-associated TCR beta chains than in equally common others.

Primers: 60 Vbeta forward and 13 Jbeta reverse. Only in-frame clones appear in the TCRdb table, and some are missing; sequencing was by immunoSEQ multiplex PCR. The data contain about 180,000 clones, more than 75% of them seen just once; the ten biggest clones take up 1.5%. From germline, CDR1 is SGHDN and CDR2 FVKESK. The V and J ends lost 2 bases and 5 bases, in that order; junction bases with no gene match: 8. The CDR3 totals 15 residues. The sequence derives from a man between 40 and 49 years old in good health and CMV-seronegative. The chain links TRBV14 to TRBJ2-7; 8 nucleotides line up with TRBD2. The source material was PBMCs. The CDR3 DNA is TGTGCCAGCAGCCAAAACGGGGGGGCGTCAGACGAGCAGTACTTC. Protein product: CASSQNGGASDEQYF.